This TCR beta chain was identified in a study of OX40 agonist ivuxolimab in advanced cancers. Study-level information: Patients with prior anti-PD-1, anti-PD-L1 or anti-CTLA-4 therapy were eligible; approximately 40% had some.

Trimming removed 5 bases from V and 1 base from J, with 11 bases in between. Germline CDR1 and CDR2: MDHEN and SYDVKM. There are 14 residues in the CDR3. Assay: immunoSEQ multiplex PCR; the TCRdb copy retains only in-frame clones and omits some. The sample shows roughly 65,000 clones, 82% of them seen only once. This receptor was obtained from an adult with an advanced solid tumor such as melanoma, head and neck, liver or kidney cancer. The chain recombines TRBV28 with TRBJ2-5; TRBD1 is a possible D gene (6 bases). Specimen: CD4+ or CD8+ T cells sorted from blood, collected in a trial of the OX40 agonist ivuxolimab. CDR3 in amino acids: CASSAGVFQETQYF. The CDR3 region has the DNA TGTGCCAGCAGTGCAGGGGTCTTCCAAGAGACCCAGTACTTC.